This T cell receptor beta chain originates from a study of T cells in Graves' hyperthyroidism and ophthalmopathy. Trimming cost V 7 bases and J 2 bases; bases outside gene matches: 10. Germline lookup yields CDR1 SGHVS and CDR2 FQNEAQ. This CDR3 has 17 amino acids. Amplification targeted TCR beta CDR3 regions from RNA transcripts. RT-PCR in the first round (using the HTBI primer set) targeted the TCR CDR3. TCRdb called the multiplex PCR reads again in MiXCR, with one record for every CDR3 protein. Seen here are over 500,000 distinct CDR3 sequences, 15% to 20% observed once, and the top ten hold over 25%. Ten or more counts support this clonotype.

Input material: blood. This TCR came from a woman aged 30 to 39 with Graves' ophthalmopathy. The chain couples TRBV7-8 to TRBJ2-3; 12 nucleotides match TRBD2. CDR3 DNA: TGTGCCAGCAAAGTGACTAGCGGGAGCCCGAACACAGATACGCAGTATTTT. This codes for CASKVTSGSPNTDTQYF.